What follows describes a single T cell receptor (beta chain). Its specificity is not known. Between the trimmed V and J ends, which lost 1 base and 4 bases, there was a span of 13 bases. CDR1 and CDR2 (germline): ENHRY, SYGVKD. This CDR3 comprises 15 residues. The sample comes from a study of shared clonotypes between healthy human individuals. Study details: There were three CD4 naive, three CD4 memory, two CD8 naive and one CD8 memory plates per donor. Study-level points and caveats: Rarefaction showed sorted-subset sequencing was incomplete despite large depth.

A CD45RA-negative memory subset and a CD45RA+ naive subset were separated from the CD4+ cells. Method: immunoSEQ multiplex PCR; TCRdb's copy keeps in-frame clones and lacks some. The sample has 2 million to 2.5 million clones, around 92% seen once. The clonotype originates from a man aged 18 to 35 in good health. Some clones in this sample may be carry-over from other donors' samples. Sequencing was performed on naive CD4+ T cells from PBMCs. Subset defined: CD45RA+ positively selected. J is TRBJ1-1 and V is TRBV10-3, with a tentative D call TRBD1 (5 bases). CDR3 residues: CAISELEGMGTEAFF. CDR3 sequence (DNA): TGTGCCATCAGTGAGTTGGAGGGGATGGGCACTGAAGCTTTCTTT.